The 12 T cell receptor beta chains presented below share a single source sample, sequenced in a study of response to subunit inactivated influenza vaccine. TCRdb re-analysed the RT-PCR reads in MiXCR, keeping a single row per CDR3 protein. The profile covers fewer than 550,000 distinct CDR3 sequences, with 25% appearing a single time and 1.9% taken by the ten largest. The source material was CD4+ T cells sorted from PBMCs, sampled about 5 days after vaccination. These receptors came from a man aged 50 or older who received an inactivated influenza vaccine.

There are a few counts of this clonotype. CDR3 residues: CSARDFVQKAEAFF. DNA of the CDR3: TGCAGTGCTAGAGATTTCGTGCAGAAGGCTGAAGCTTTCTTT. This chain connects TRBV20-1 to TRBJ1-1; D unclear. The CDR3 totals 14 residues. Trimming stripped 0 bases from V and 6 bases from J, with 14 bases between. Germline CDR1 reads DFQATT; CDR2 reads SNEGSKA (reference sequence).

The chain joins TRBV20-1 to TRBJ2-5; no reliable D call. The CDR3 loop spans 13 amino acids. Germline V gene lookup returns CDR1 DFQATT and CDR2 SNEGSKA (reference sequence). Trimming stripped 3 bases from V and 2 bases from J, with 10 bases between. The CDR3 nucleotides read TGCAGTGCTAGTAGGGCTATACAAGAGACCCAGTACTTC. Protein product: CSASRAIQETQYF.

The CDR3 is CSAKGQGRETQYF. As DNA, the CDR3 is TGCAGTGCTAAAGGACAGGGACGGGAGACCCAGTACTTC. V usage is TRBV20-1 and J usage is TRBJ2-5, with 8 bases fitting TRBD1. Germline trimming cut 4 bases from V and 5 bases from J; bases unmatched to any gene: 6. This CDR3 comprises 13 residues. Germline V CDR1 and CDR2: DFQATT, SNEGSKA (reference sequence).

The chain is built from TRBV2 and TRBJ1-5, with TRBD1 identical over 7 bases. After removal of 4 bases from V and 1 base from J, the junction contained 10 bases not matched to a gene. The CDR3 length is 17 residues. Germline values: CDR1 SNHLY, CDR2 FYNNEI. The chain's CDR3 is CASSAVQGIISNQPQHF. CDR3 nucleotide sequence: TGTGCCAGCAGTGCCGTACAGGGGATTATCAGCAATCAGCCCCAGCATTTT.

The V and J genes are TRBV20-1 and TRBJ1-2; 7 bases line up with TRBD1. Germline V CDR1 and CDR2: DFQATT, SNEGSKA (reference sequence). Trimming took 3 bases from V and 6 from J; bases not matched to a gene: 10. This CDR3 region has 14 residues. As DNA, the CDR3 is TGCAGTGCTAGTGAAAACAGGGGCGCCCATGGCTACACCTTC. Its protein product is CSASENRGAHGYTF.

This clonotype has just a few counts. This sequence joins TRBV12-3 or TRBV12-4 and TRBJ2-1; D is perhaps TRBD2 (6 bases). Trimming cost V 6 bases and J 13 bases, with 19 bases left between them. This CDR3 comprises 13 residues. CDR3 protein: CASSNTGLIIQFF. The DNA of the CDR3 is TGTGCCAGCAGCAACACCGGACTAATTATTCAGTTCTTC.

This clonotype was detected ten times or more. The chain joins TRBV20-1 to TRBJ2-7; TRBD2 agrees at 12 bases. The CDR3 sequence is 14 residues long. Germline V gives CDR1 DFQATT, CDR2 SNEGSKA (reference sequence). The V segment lost 0 bases and the J segment 6 bases; nucleotides outside the gene matches: 3. CDR3 bases: TGCAGTGCTAGAGATCCTAGCGGGAGGGGCGAGCAGTACTTC. It translates to CSARDPSGRGEQYF.

This clonotype was counted at least ten times. The rearrangement uses TRBV25-1 and TRBJ1-2; TRBD1 is a possible D gene (6 bases). The CDR3 has 14 amino acids. The germline V gene encodes CDR1 MGHDK and CDR2 SYGVNS. The germline V and J ends were trimmed by 3 bases and 6 bases, with 14 bases remaining between them. In DNA form, the CDR3 reads TGTGCCAGCAGTGACAGGGAGGGGGTGCATGGCTACACCTTC. This encodes CASSDREGVHGYTF.

The chain uses TRBV6-2 or TRBV6-3 and TRBJ2-1, with 8 bases matching TRBD2. After removal of 2 bases from V and 8 bases from J, the junction contained 8 bases not matched to a gene. The CDR3 runs to 15 residues. The germline V gene encodes CDR1 MNHEY and CDR2 SVGEGT. CDR3 sequence reads: CASSYRSSGFDEQFF. CDR3 DNA: TGTGCCAGCAGTTACAGGTCTAGCGGGTTCGATGAGCAGTTCTTC.

The chain joins TRBV20-1 to TRBJ2-1; TRBD2 might be the D (6 bases). Germline V gives CDR1 DFQATT, CDR2 SNEGSKA (reference sequence). The CDR3 contains 16 residues. The V and J ends lost 1 base and 9 bases respectively, with 22 bases between them. CDR3 nucleotide sequence: TGCAGTGCTAGAGTGGGACTCCCGCAAAACCGCGTTGAGCAGTTCTTC. The encoded protein is CSARVGLPQNRVEQFF.

The chain combines TRBV20-1 with TRBJ2-7, with 10 positions matching TRBD2. This CDR3 region has 15 residues. Germline trimming cut 0 bases from V and 3 bases from J; bases unmatched to any gene: 5. Germline CDR1 reads DFQATT; CDR2 reads SNEGSKA (reference sequence). The chain's CDR3 is CSARDSAGGVYEQYF. The CDR3 bases are TGCAGTGCTAGAGATTCAGCGGGAGGGGTCTACGAGCAGTACTTC.

V is TRBV29-1 and J is TRBJ1-4; a weak D match, TRBD1 (5 bases). Germline CDR1 and CDR2: SQVTM and ANQGSEA. Trimming shortened V by 7 bases and J by 7 bases, and 16 bases separated the two germline ends. The CDR3 extends over 13 amino acids. The CDR3 DNA follows: TGCAGCGCCTGGGACCGCGCCGGTGAAAAACTGTTTTTT. It codes for CSAWDRAGEKLFF.